Given below is one T cell receptor beta chain in context. Profiling relied on immunoSEQ multiplex PCR, and the TCRdb table lists in-frame clones only, not all of them. The data contain 100,000 to 150,000 clones, just under 95% of them singletons. These data come from a study of cytomegalovirus exposure and HLA in healthy donors. The CDR3 has 17 residues. V was clipped by 4 bases and J by 0 bases, with 17 bases between them. Germline V CDR1 and CDR2: SGHNT, YYREEE (reference sequence). The chain has TRBV5-4 and TRBJ2-1; D may be TRBD2 (6 bases). Material: PBMCs. The sequence came from a woman aged 18 to 35 in good health and CMV-seronegative. The CDR3 loop reads CASSASSGRLSYNEQFF. CDR3 bases: TGTGCCAGCAGCGCTAGTAGCGGACGGCTCTCCTACAATGAGCAGTTCTTC. Using reference TRBV5-4 and TRBJ2-1 for the parts outside the CDR3, the full variable domain is ETGVTQSPTHLIKTRGQQVTLRCSSQSGHNTVSWYQQALGQGPQFIFQYYREEENGRGNFPPRFSGLQFPNYSSELNVNALELDDSALYLCASSASSGRLSYNEQFFGPGTRLTVL.